This TCR beta chain is drawn from a study of beta chain features in type 1 diabetes. Purity above 95% was achieved in all sorted populations. Note on this clone: Its specificity is unknown.

Every isolated RNA sample was fully reverse transcribed, so sequencing captured expressed TCRB transcripts. Clones were read by immunoSEQ multiplex PCR, and TCRdb kept only the in-frame ones, dropping some. The table lists 95,000 to 150,000 clones, about a sixth of them singletons. Overall study results and limits: VDJ junctions sequenced from type 1 diabetes patients showed fewer insertions and more deletions. TCRB CDR3s were moderately but significantly shorter in Type 1 diabetes patients in all four CD4+ subsets.

This sequence was found in a man under 40 with type 1 diabetes. The sequencing sample was made of central memory CD4+ T cells from blood.

CDR3 sequence reads: CASSPGDGTHEKLFF. The CDR3 DNA follows: TGTGCCAGCAGTCCGGGGGACGGGACGCATGAAAAACTGTTTTTT. The chain carries TRBV27 and TRBJ1-4, with TRBD1 as a possible D gene (5 bases). The CDR3 spans 15 residues. The V end was cut by 5 bases, the J end by 6 bases, with 16 bases between. Germline values: CDR1 MNHEY, CDR2 SMNVEV (reference sequence). Together with reference TRBV27 and TRBJ1-4, the CDR3 gives the full variable domain: EAQVTQNPRYLITVTGKKLTVTCSQNMNHEYMSWYRQDPGLGLRQIYYSMNVEVTDKGDVPEGYKVSRKEKRNFPLILESPSPNQTSLYFCASSPGDGTHEKLFFGSGTQLSVL.